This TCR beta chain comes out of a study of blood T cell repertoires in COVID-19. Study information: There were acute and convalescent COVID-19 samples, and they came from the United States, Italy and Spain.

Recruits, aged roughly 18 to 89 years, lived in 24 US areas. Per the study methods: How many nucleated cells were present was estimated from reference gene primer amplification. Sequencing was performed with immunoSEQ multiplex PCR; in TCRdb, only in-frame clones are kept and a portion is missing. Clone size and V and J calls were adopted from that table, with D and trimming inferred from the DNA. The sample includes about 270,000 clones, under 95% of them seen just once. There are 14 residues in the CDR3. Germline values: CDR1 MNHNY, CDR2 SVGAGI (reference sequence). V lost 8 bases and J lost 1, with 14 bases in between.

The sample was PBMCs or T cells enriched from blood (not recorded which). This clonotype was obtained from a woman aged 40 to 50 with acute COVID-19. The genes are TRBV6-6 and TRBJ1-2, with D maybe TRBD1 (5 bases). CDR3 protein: CASCRDSSNYGYTF. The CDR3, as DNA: TGTGCCAGCTGCCGAGACAGCAGTAACTATGGCTACACCTTC.